This T cell receptor beta chain is drawn from a study of T-cell memory formation after mild COVID-19. Study outcomes and limitations: Contracting clones, day 15 to 85, had balanced CD4/CD8, and later expanders favored CD4+.

This clonotype appeared a few times. The antigen is not known. Germline V CDR1 and CDR2: DFQATT, SNEGSKA (reference sequence). J gave up 2 bases and V 3 bases, and 6 bases lay outside the gene matches. The CDR3 spans 14 residues. MiXCR, applied by TCRdb to the 5' RACE reads, yields one record per CDR3 protein. The profile covers a few hundred thousand distinct CDR3 sequences, with about 22% appearing a single time and roughly 8.1% taken by the ten largest. The sample consisted of PBMCs or a T cell subset sorted from them (not recorded which). The sequence came from an adult woman who had mild COVID-19 (a few samples of this study predate the infection). Cell type and time point are not known. The chain employs TRBV20-1 and TRBJ2-7, with 8 positions matching TRBD2. The CDR3 DNA is TGCAGTGCTAGCCGGCGGGGGGCCCCCTACGAGCAGTACTTC. Residues: CSASRRGAPYEQYF.